Shown below are 7 T cell receptor beta chains from a single sample sequenced in a study of monozygotic twins with cystic fibrosis. The method was immunoSEQ multiplex PCR; TCRdb's version includes in-frame clones alone and lacks a portion of them. The table lists just over 35,000 clones, under 95% of them singletons. The sample taken for sequencing was blood. These receptor sequences come from a boy aged 2 to 9 with cystic fibrosis.

This sequence joins TRBV16 and TRBJ1-1; D may be TRBD1 (5 bases). Looked up from germline, CDR1 is KGHSY and CDR2 is FQNENV. The CDR3 loop spans 17 amino acids. V dropped 4 bases and J dropped 1 base, with 19 bases sitting between them. The CDR3 spells CASSPSGPAGGNTEAFF. CDR3 DNA: TGTGCCAGCAGCCCCAGTGGCCCCGCGGGGGGGAACACTGAAGCTTTCTTT. Combining the CDR3 with reference TRBV16 and TRBJ1-1 gives the whole variable domain GEEVAQTPKHLVRGEGQKAKLYCAPIKGHSYVFWYQQVLKNEFKFLISFQNENVFDETGMPKERFSAKCLPNSPCSLEIQATKLEDSAVYFCASSPSGPAGGNTEAFFGQGTRLTVV.

This clone has just a few counts. The chain links TRBV11-3 to TRBJ2-2; D is unclear. This CDR3 is built from 11 residues. The germline V and J ends were trimmed by 1 base and 6 bases, with 0 bases remaining between them. Germline assignment: CDR1 SGHNT and CDR2 YENEEA. This CDR3 reads CASSLAGELFF. In DNA form, the CDR3 reads TGTGCCAGCAGCTTAGCCGGGGAGCTGTTTTTT.

The sample holds a few counts of this clone. The J gene is TRBJ1-2, the V gene TRBV11-2; D remains unclear. V was cut by 0 bases and J by 4 bases, with 6 bases left in between. The CDR3 is 13 amino acids. Per germline, CDR1 SGHAT and CDR2 FQNNGV. CDR3 residues: CASSLDTFYGYTF. DNA for the CDR3: TGTGCCAGCAGCTTAGACACTTTCTATGGCTACACCTTC. Looking up the rest from reference TRBV11-2 and TRBJ1-2 gives the full variable domain: EAGVAQSPRYKIIEKRQSVAFWCNPISGHATLYWYQQILGQGPKLLIQFQNNGVVDDSQLPKDRFSAERLKGVDSTLKIQPAKLEDSAVYLCASSLDTFYGYTFGSGTRLTVV.

This chain links TRBV5-3 with TRBJ2-7; 9 bases line up with TRBD2. TRBV5-3 is an open reading frame, and its role is uncertain. J was trimmed by 2 bases and V by 4 bases; bases with no gene match: 4. The length of the CDR3 is 14 residues. The CDR3 nucleotides read TGTGCCAGAAGCATGCTAGCGGGGACCTACGAGCAGTACTTC. Protein sequence: CARSMLAGTYEQYF.

The chain is built from TRBV7-9 and TRBJ1-1; tentative D call: TRBD1 (5 bases). Between the trimmed V and J ends, which lost 3 bases and 3 bases, there was a span of 11 bases. This CDR3 has 14 amino acids. Germline V CDR1 and CDR2: SEHNR, FQNEAQ (reference sequence). The CDR3 DNA reads as TGTGCCAGCAGCTTGGGGGACGGATACACTGAAGCTTTCTTT. It codes for CASSLGDGYTEAFF.

The rearrangement uses TRBV4-2 and TRBJ1-2; D perhaps matches TRBD1 (5 bases). V lost 4 bases and J 4 bases, leaving 19 bases between the germline ends. The CDR3 extends over 16 amino acids. Germline V lookup: CDR1 LGHNA, CDR2 YNFKEQ. The CDR3 region is CASSPKTEANPYGYTF. Here the CDR3 DNA reads TGTGCCAGCAGCCCTAAGACAGAGGCTAATCCCTATGGCTACACCTTC.

V gene TRBV2 combines with J gene TRBJ2-3, with D hard to call. V was pared by 2 bases and J by 6 bases, with 12 bases between. This CDR3 is built from 14 residues. The germline CDR1 and CDR2 sequences are SNHLY and FYNNEI. CDR3 sequence reads: CASSERQVSDTQYF. In DNA form, the CDR3 reads TGTGCCAGCAGTGAAAGGCAGGTCAGCGATACGCAGTATTTT.